Each of the 30 T cell receptor beta chains below was sequenced from the same sample in a study of cytomegalovirus exposure and HLA in healthy donors. TCRdb's table, derived via immunoSEQ multiplex PCR, lists solely in-frame clones and lacks some. The sample includes about 98,000 clones, approximately 88% of them seen just once. The material sequenced was PBMCs. These receptors came from a young woman in good health and CMV-seronegative.

The chain links TRBV5-1 to TRBJ1-1, with D tentatively TRBD1 (6 bases). V lost 4 bases, J lost 3 bases, and 16 bases lay in between. The CDR3 runs 15 residues. From germline, CDR1 is SGHRS and CDR2 YFSETQ. The CDR3 DNA sequence: TGCGCCAGCAGCCTGGGGGCGGGACGGGACACTGAAGCTTTCTTT. Residues: CASSLGAGRDTEAFF.

The chain employs TRBV4-1 and TRBJ2-6; perhaps TRBD2 as D (5 bases). CDR1 is MGHRA, CDR2 YSYEKL, per germline. The V and J ends lost 0 bases and 6 bases respectively, with 12 bases between them. The CDR3 runs 16 residues. CDR3 amino acids: CASSQDGRREANVLTF. As DNA, the CDR3 is TGCGCCAGCAGCCAAGATGGTCGCCGGGAGGCCAACGTCCTGACTTTC.

V gene TRBV11-2 combines with J gene TRBJ2-1; TRBD2 matches at 7 bases. Germline V gives CDR1 SGHAT, CDR2 FQNNGV. This CDR3 region has 16 residues. V was clipped by 2 bases and J by 6 bases; unmatched bases: 10. CDR3 DNA: TGTGCCAGCAGCTTATTAGCGGGCCGGACGCCCAATGAGCAGTTCTTC. Its protein is CASSLLAGRTPNEQFF.

The V and J genes are TRBV10-3 and TRBJ1-1; D gene unclear. This CDR3 contains 13 residues. Trimming pared 2 bases from V and 1 base from J, leaving 5 bases between. Germline loops: CDR1 ENHRY, CDR2 SYGVKD. CDR3 nucleotides: TGTGCCATCAGTGAGGGTAGGAACACTGAAGCTTTCTTT. Translating gives CAISEGRNTEAFF.

The genes are TRBV6-6 and TRBJ1-3, with D possibly being TRBD1 (5 bases). This CDR3 has 13 residues. Between the trimmed V and J ends, which lost 2 bases and 9 bases, there was a span of 11 bases. CDR1 is MNHNY and CDR2 is SVGAGI in the germline V gene (reference sequence). CDR3 nucleotides: TGTGCCAGCAGTTACCAGGGCGGGGGCACCATATATTTT. It is translated as CASSYQGGGTIYF.

The chain has TRBV5-6 and TRBJ2-7, with 9 bases fitting TRBD2. The V and J ends lost 2 bases and 2 bases, in that order; junction bases with no gene match: 2. The CDR3 runs 14 residues. The germline V gene encodes CDR1 SGHDT and CDR2 YYEEEE. DNA for the CDR3: TGTGCCAGCAGCTTCCCTAGCGGGGCCTACGAGCAGTACTTC. Amino acid sequence: CASSFPSGAYEQYF.

This clone was detected only once. The V call is TRBV7-2, the J call TRBJ2-7, with 8 bases that match TRBD2. The CDR3 sequence is 16 residues long. Germline CDR1 SGHTA, CDR2 FQGNSA. V gave up 1 base and J gave up 2 bases; unmatched junction bases: 7. DNA of the CDR3: TGTGCCAGCAGCTTAGGGTCCCTAGCGGGCACCTACGAGCAGTACTTC. Residues: CASSLGSLAGTYEQYF.

This clone was observed a single time. V gene TRBV5-1 combines with J gene TRBJ2-1; D unresolved. V shed 0 bases and J shed 3 bases, with 4 bases lying between them. CDR1 is SGHRS, CDR2 YFSETQ, per germline. This CDR3 contains 13 residues. CDR3 bases: TGCGCCAGCAGCTTGGGGAGCTACAATGAGCAGTTCTTC. It is translated as CASSLGSYNEQFF. The complete variable domain, with remaining parts taken from reference TRBV5-1 and TRBJ2-1, reads KAGVTQTPRYLIKTRGQQVTLSCSPISGHRSVSWYQQTPGQGLQFLFEYFSETQRNKGNFPGRFSGRQFSNSRSEMNVSTLELGDSALYLCASSLGSYNEQFFGPGTRLTVL.

V usage is TRBV5-1 and J usage is TRBJ2-3, with 9 positions matching TRBD1. The CDR3 is 15 residues long. The junction had 2 bases not matched to a gene; V was cut back by 0 bases and J by 3 bases. From germline, CDR1 is SGHRS and CDR2 YFSETQ. The CDR3 coding sequence is TGCGCCAGCAGCTTGGCCGGGACAGGGACAGATACGCAGTATTTT. Translating gives CASSLAGTGTDTQYF.

The V call is TRBV5-1, the J call TRBJ1-2; 12 bases line up with TRBD1. With 0 bases clipped from V and 8 bases from J, the junction kept 5 bases outside the gene matches. Germline lookup yields CDR1 SGHRS and CDR2 YFSETQ. The CDR3 totals 15 residues. The CDR3 DNA is TGCGCCAGCAGCTTGGAGGGGACAGGGGGCGAAGGCTACACCTTC. It yields the protein CASSLEGTGGEGYTF.

The J gene is TRBJ1-1, the V gene TRBV6-1, with D perhaps TRBD1 (5 bases). Germline loops: CDR1 MNHNS, CDR2 SASEGT. The CDR3 runs to 13 residues. V shed 8 bases and J shed 3 bases, with 13 bases lying between them. In DNA form, the CDR3 reads TGTGCCAGCCGCAGCGGGGGATACACTGAAGCTTTCTTT. It specifies CASRSGGYTEAFF.

The chain is built from TRBV2 and TRBJ2-4; D not resolved. V was trimmed by 7 bases and J by 5 bases, leaving 12 bases between them. The CDR3 contains 13 residues. The V gene's germline CDR1 is SNHLY and CDR2 FYNNEI. CDR3 DNA: TGTGCCAGCACTTCATTGCGGCAAAACATTCAGTACTTC. This translates into CASTSLRQNIQYF.

The chain carries TRBV15 and TRBJ1-1, with 12 bases fitting TRBD1. V shed 2 bases, J shed 5 bases, and the junction held 9 bases outside the gene matches. This CDR3 is built from 17 residues. The V gene's germline CDR1 is LNHNV and CDR2 YYDKDF (reference sequence). As DNA, the CDR3 is TGTGCCACCAGCAGATTCCGGGACAGGGGGCTGGGAACTGAAGCTTTCTTT. It is translated as CATSRFRDRGLGTEAFF.

V gene TRBV7-6 combines with J gene TRBJ1-3; D possibly corresponds to TRBD1 (6 bases). Trimming removed 3 bases at V and 0 bases at J, with 9 bases between. This CDR3 is 15 amino acids long. The germline CDR1 and CDR2 sequences are SGHVS and FNYEAQ. The CDR3, as DNA: TGTGCCAGCAGCTTTCAGGGGCCCTCTGGAAACACCATATATTTT. Residues: CASSFQGPSGNTIYF.

The chain joins TRBV6-5 to TRBJ2-2; D perhaps matches TRBD2 (5 bases). Trimming took off 6 bases at V and 7 bases at J, with 18 bases between the two ends. The CDR3 contains 15 residues. Germline loops: CDR1 MNHEY, CDR2 SVGAGI. Written as DNA, the CDR3 is TGTGCCAGCAGAACTCTAGCCGGAGGAGGCGGGGAGCTGTTTTTT. Its translation: CASRTLAGGGGELFF.

CDR3 DNA: TGTGCCAGCAGCTTAGTTGTCGCTAGCGGCTCCTCCAGGATTGAGCAGTACTTC. Amino acid sequence: CASSLVVASGSSRIEQYF. The chain links TRBV7-2 to TRBJ2-7, with 7 bases identical to TRBD2. The ends lost 1 base at V and 7 bases at J; junction bases unmatched: 19. Germline-derived CDR1 and CDR2 are SGHTA and FQGNSA. The CDR3 covers 18 residues.

The CDR3 coding sequence is TGTGCCAGCAGCGTATCGGCGGGAGGGCCGGGAGACAATGAGCAGTTCTTC. As protein: CASSVSAGGPGDNEQFF. The V and J genes are TRBV9 and TRBJ2-1; 9 bases agree with TRBD2. CDR3 length equals 17 residues. J lost 5 bases, V lost 1 base, and 10 bases had no gene match. Germline V CDR1 and CDR2: SGDLS, YYNGEE.

This chain links TRBV7-9 with TRBJ1-1; D is uncertain. The germline V gene has CDR1 SEHNR and CDR2 FQNEAQ (reference sequence). The V end was cut by 3 bases, the J end by 10 bases, with 12 bases between. The CDR3 runs to 12 residues. DNA for the CDR3: TGTGCCAGCAGCTTTAGTAGCCTTGGAGCTTTCTTT. Protein sequence: CASSFSSLGAFF.

In its sample, this clone was seen once. The V gene is TRBV13, the J gene TRBJ1-2, with TRBD1 matching 9 bases. The CDR3 runs to 15 residues. With V trimmed by 5 bases and J by 8 bases, 12 bases remained unmatched. Germline-derived CDR1 and CDR2 are PRHDT and FYEKMQ (reference sequence). The CDR3, as DNA: TGTGCCAGCAGCGGACACAGGGGGCGCCTCGAAGGCTACACCTTC. Residues: CASSGHRGRLEGYTF.

The CDR3 loop reads CASSYSRGGGSYEQYF. The CDR3 DNA reads TGTGCCAGCAGTTACTCGCGGGGGGGCGGCTCCTACGAGCAGTACTTC. The chain uses TRBV6-5 and TRBJ2-7; 9 bases fit TRBD2. There are 16 residues in the CDR3. V gave up 0 bases and J gave up 0 bases; unmatched junction bases: 3. Germline V gene data show CDR1 as MNHEY and CDR2 as SVGAGI.

V gene TRBV28 combines with J gene TRBJ2-7, with 8 bases aligning to TRBD2. In germline, CDR1 is MDHEN, CDR2 SYDVKM. The CDR3 totals 14 residues. With V trimmed by 7 bases and J by 2 bases, 7 bases remained unmatched. The CDR3 sequence: CASIASGLAYEQYF. The CDR3, as DNA: TGTGCCAGCATCGCTAGCGGGCTTGCCTACGAGCAGTACTTC.

The V call is TRBV28, the J call TRBJ2-7; D unresolved. The CDR3 extends over 11 amino acids. CDR1 and CDR2 (germline): MDHEN, SYDVKM. The V and J ends lost 6 bases and 1 base respectively, with 4 bases between them. CDR3 nucleotide sequence: TGTGCCAGCAGAACTTCCTACGAGCAGTACTTC. Translated, it gives CASRTSYEQYF.

The V call is TRBV25-1, the J call TRBJ1-1; D may be TRBD1 (6 bases). The germline CDR1 and CDR2 sequences are MGHDK and SYGVNS. V was cut by 1 base and J by 3 bases, with 12 bases left in between. The CDR3 is 15 amino acids. The CDR3 reads CASSESAGAYTEAFF. CDR3 in DNA: TGTGCCAGCAGTGAATCGGCAGGGGCCTACACTGAAGCTTTCTTT.

The chain combines TRBV19 with TRBJ1-5, with TRBD1 matching over 8 bases. The V and J ends lost 1 base and 11 bases, in that order; junction bases with no gene match: 10. CDR3 length equals 15 residues. Per germline, CDR1 LNHDA and CDR2 SQIVND (reference sequence). CDR3 protein: CASSIGPQGAGAQHF. The CDR3 nucleotides read TGTGCCAGTAGTATAGGACCCCAGGGGGCTGGGGCCCAGCATTTT.

Worth noting for this clone: A read error may produce the germline difference seen at one junction end. The CDR3, as DNA: TGCGCCAGCACCTTGCGCCCGAGCTCCTATAATTCACCCCTCCACTTT. Residues: CASTLRPSSYNSPLHF. This chain joins TRBV5-1 and TRBJ1-6; D uncertain. This CDR3 region has 16 residues. Germline CDR1 SGHRS, CDR2 YFSETQ.

V and J are TRBV18 and TRBJ2-7, with TRBD2 matching 8 bases. This CDR3 has 13 residues. With V trimmed by 5 bases and J by 2 bases, 2 bases remained unmatched. The germline V gene encodes CDR1 KGHSH and CDR2 LQKENI. CDR3 sequence: CASSRTSPYEQYF. As DNA, the CDR3 is TGTGCCAGCTCAAGGACTAGCCCCTACGAGCAGTACTTC.

This chain links TRBV2 with TRBJ2-3; TRBD2 matches 7 bases. Germline-derived CDR1 and CDR2 are SNHLY and FYNNEI. This CDR3 has 17 residues. J was trimmed by 4 bases and V by 6 bases; bases with no gene match: 16. The CDR3 here is CASRQTLPGSGADTQYF. As DNA, the CDR3 is TGTGCCAGCAGACAAACTTTGCCGGGGAGCGGGGCAGATACGCAGTATTTT.

CDR3 residues: CASTERTLYGYTF. DNA for the CDR3: TGTGCCAGTACCGAGAGGACTCTCTATGGCTACACCTTC. The rearrangement links TRBV19 to TRBJ1-2, with D unresolved. The CDR3 has 13 residues. The V end lost 7 bases, the J end lost 4 bases, and 13 bases lay between the germline ends. The germline V gene encodes CDR1 LNHDA and CDR2 SQIVND (reference sequence).

This chain connects TRBV19 to TRBJ2-1, with D possibly matching TRBD1 (5 bases). This CDR3 has 16 amino acids. Per the germline V gene, CDR1 is LNHDA and CDR2 is SQIVND (reference sequence). V was clipped by 7 bases and J by 4 bases, with 20 bases between them. Written as DNA, the CDR3 is TGTGCCAGTAAAGGGGCCGACCCCGCGAGTTACAATGAGCAGTTCTTC. Encoded protein: CASKGADPASYNEQFF.

V gene TRBV12-5 combines with J gene TRBJ1-5; TRBD1 matches at 8 bases. The CDR3 length is 15 residues. The ends lost 5 bases at V and 9 bases at J; junction bases unmatched: 12. Germline loops: CDR1 LGHNT, CDR2 FRNRAP. CDR3 coding DNA: TGTGCTAGTGGTCCTGGACAGGGAGGCGTATGGCCCCAGCATTTT. Amino acid sequence: CASGPGQGGVWPQHF.